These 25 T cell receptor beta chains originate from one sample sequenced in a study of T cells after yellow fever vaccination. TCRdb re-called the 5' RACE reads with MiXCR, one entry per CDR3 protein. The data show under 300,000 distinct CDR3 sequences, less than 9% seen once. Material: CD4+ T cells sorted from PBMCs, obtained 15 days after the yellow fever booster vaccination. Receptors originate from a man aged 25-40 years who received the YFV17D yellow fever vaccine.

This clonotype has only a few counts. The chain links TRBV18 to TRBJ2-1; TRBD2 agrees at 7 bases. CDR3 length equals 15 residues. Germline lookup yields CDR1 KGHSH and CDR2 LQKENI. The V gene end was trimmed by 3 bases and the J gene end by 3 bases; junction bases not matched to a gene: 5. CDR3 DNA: TGTGCCAGCTCACCCCTGGCGGGGGTCTACAATGAGCAGTTCTTC. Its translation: CASSPLAGVYNEQFF.

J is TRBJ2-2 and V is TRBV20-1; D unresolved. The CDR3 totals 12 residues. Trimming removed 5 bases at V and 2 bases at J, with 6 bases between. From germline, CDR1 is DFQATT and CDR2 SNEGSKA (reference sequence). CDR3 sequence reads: CSAQENTGELFF. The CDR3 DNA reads TGCAGTGCTCAGGAAAACACCGGGGAGCTGTTTTTT.

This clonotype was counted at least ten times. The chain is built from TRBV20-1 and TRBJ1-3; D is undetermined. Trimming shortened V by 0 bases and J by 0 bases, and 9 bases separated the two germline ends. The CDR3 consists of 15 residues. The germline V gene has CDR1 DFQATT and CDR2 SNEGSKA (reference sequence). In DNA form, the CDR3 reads TGCAGTGCTAGAGATCCCAGGAGCTCTGGAAACACCATATATTTT. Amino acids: CSARDPRSSGNTIYF.

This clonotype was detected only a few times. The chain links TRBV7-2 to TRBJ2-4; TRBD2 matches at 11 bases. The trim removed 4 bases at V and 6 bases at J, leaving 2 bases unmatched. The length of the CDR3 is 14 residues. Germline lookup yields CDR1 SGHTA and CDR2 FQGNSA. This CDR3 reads CASSSTSGGNIQYF. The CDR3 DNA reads TGTGCCAGCAGCTCAACTAGCGGGGGAAACATTCAGTACTTC. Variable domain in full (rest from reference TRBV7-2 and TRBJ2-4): GAGVSQSPSNKVTEKGKDVELRCDPISGHTALYWYRQSLGQGLEFLIYFQGNSAPDKSGLPSDRFSAERTGGSVSTLTIQRTQQEDSAVYLCASSSTSGGNIQYFGAGTRLSVL.

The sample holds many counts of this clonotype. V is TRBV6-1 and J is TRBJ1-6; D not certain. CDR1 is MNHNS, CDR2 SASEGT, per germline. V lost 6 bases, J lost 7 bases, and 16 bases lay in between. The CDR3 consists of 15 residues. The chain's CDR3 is CASSQARSENSPLHF. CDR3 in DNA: TGTGCCAGCAGCCAAGCTCGTAGTGAGAATTCACCCCTCCACTTT.

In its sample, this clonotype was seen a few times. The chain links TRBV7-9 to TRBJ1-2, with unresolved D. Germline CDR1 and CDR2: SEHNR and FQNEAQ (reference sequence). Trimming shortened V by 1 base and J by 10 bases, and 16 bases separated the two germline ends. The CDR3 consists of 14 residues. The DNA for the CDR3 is TGTGCCAGCAGCTTAGAACTCCCAGTTCCCCTCTACACCTTC. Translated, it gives CASSLELPVPLYTF.

As DNA, the CDR3 is TGTGCCACCGCTCCCGGAGGGAGAACCGGGGAGCTGTTTTTT. Protein product: CATAPGGRTGELFF. The chain is built from TRBV19 and TRBJ2-2, with D possibly being TRBD2 (6 bases). V lost 10 bases to trimming and J lost 5 bases, with 17 bases between them. CDR1 and CDR2 (germline): LNHDA, SQIVND (reference sequence). This CDR3 contains 14 residues.

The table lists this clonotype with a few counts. CDR3 nucleotides: TGTGCCAGCAGGGTTCAGGACTCTGGCGAGCAGTACTTC. Amino acid sequence: CASRVQDSGEQYF. The chain joins TRBV25-1 to TRBJ2-7; TRBD2 is a possible D gene (5 bases). This CDR3 region has 13 residues. In germline, CDR1 is MGHDK, CDR2 SYGVNS. The ends were cut back, 6 bases at V and 6 bases at J, with 15 bases in the middle.

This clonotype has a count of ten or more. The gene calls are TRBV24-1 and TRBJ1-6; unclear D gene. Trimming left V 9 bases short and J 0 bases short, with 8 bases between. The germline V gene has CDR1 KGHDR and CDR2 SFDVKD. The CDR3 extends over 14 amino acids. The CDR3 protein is CATQESSYNSPLHF. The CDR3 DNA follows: TGTGCCACCCAGGAAAGCTCCTATAATTCACCCCTCCACTTT.

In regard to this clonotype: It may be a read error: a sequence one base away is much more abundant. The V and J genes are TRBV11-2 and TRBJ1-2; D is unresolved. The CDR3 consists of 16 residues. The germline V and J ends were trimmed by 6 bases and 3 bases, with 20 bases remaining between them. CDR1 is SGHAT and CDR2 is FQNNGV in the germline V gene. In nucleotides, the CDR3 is TGTGCCAGCAGATTCCCCAAAGGCACGGAGGACTATGGCTACACCTTC. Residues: CASRFPKGTEDYGYTF.

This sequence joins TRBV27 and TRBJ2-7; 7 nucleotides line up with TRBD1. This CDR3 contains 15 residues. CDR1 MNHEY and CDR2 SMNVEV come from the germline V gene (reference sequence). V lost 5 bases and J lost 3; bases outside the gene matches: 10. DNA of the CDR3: TGTGCCAGCAGTGAGTCCGGGACAGAGCACTACGAGCAGTACTTC. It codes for CASSESGTEHYEQYF.

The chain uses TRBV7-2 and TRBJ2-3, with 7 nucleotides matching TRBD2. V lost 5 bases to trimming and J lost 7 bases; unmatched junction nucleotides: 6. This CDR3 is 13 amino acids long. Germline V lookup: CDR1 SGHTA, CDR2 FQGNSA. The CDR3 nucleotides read TGTGCCAGCAGCCGGGACTACTCGAATACGCAGTATTTT. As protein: CASSRDYSNTQYF.

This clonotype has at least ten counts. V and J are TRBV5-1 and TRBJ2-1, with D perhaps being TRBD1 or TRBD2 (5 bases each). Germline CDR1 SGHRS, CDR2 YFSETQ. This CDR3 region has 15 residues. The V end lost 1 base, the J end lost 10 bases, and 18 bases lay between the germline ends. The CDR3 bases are TGCGCCAGCAGCTTGCTTATCTCGGGGCCCGGGGAGCAGTTCTTC. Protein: CASSLLISGPGEQFF.

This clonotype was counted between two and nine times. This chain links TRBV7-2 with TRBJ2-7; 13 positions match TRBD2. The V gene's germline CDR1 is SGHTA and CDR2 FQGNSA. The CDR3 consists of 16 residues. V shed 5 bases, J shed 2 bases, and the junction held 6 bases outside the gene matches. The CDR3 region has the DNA TGTGCCAGCAGCCGACACACTAGCGGGAGGGCCTACGAGCAGTACTTC. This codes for CASSRHTSGRAYEQYF.

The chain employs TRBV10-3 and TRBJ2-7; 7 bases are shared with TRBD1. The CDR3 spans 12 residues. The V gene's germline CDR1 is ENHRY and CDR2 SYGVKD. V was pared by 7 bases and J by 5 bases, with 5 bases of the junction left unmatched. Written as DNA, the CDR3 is TGTGCCATCAAGACAGGGCACCACGAGCAGTACTTC. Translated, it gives CAIKTGHHEQYF.

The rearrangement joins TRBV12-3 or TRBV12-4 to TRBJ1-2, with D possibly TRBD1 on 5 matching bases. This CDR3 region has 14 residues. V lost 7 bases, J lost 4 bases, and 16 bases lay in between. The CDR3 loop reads CASTSGVTVYGYTF. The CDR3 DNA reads TGTGCCAGCACTTCGGGGGTGACGGTCTATGGCTACACCTTC.

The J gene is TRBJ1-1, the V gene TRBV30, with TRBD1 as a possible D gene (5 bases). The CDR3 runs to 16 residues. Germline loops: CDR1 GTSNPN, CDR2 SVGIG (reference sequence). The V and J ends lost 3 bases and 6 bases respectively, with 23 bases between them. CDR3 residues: CAWSPLSGVRGAEAFF. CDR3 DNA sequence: TGTGCCTGGAGCCCCCTTTCCGGGGTGAGGGGCGCTGAAGCTTTCTTT.

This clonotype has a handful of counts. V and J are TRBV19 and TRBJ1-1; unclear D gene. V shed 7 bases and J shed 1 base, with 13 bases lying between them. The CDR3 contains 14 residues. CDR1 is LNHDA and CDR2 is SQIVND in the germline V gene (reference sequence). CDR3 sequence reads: CASKPGRSNTEAFF. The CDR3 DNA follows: TGTGCCAGTAAGCCGGGCAGGTCGAACACTGAAGCTTTCTTT. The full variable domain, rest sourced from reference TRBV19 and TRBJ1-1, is DGGITQSPKYLFRKEGQNVTLSCEQNLNHDAMYWYRQDPGQGLRLIYYSQIVNDFQKGDIAEGYSVSREKKESFPLTVTSAQKNPTAFYLCASKPGRSNTEAFFGQGTRLTVV.

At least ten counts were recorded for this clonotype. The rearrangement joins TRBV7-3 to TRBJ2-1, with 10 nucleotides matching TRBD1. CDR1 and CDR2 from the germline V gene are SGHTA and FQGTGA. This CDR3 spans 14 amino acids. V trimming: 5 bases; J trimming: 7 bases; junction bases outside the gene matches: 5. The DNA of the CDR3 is TGTGCCAGCAGCCCGGGACAGGGGAGAAATGAGCAGTTCTTC. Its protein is CASSPGQGRNEQFF.

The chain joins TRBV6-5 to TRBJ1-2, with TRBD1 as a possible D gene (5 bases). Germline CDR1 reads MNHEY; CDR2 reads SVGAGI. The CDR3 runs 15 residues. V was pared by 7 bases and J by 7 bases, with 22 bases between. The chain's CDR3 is CASTSPRPTGAGYTF. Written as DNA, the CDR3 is TGTGCCAGCACTTCACCCCGGCCTACTGGGGCTGGCTACACCTTC.

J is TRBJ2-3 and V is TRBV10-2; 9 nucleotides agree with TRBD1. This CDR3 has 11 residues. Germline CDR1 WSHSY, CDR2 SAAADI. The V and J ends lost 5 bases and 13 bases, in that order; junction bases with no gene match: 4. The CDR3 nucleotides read TGCGCCAGCAGTTCCGACAGGGGGGAGTATTTT. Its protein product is CASSSDRGEYF.

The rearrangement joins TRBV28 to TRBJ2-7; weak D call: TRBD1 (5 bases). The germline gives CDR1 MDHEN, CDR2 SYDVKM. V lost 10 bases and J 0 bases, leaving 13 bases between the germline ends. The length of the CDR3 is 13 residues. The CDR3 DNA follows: TGTGCCATGAGGCCAGGGCTCTCCTACGAGCAGTACTTC. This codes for CAMRPGLSYEQYF. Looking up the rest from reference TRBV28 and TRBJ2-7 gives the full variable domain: DVKVTQSSRYLVKRTGEKVFLECVQDMDHENMFWYRQDPGLGLRLIYFSYDVKMKEKGDIPEGYSVSREKKERFSLILESASTNQTSMYLCAMRPGLSYEQYFGPGTRLTVT.

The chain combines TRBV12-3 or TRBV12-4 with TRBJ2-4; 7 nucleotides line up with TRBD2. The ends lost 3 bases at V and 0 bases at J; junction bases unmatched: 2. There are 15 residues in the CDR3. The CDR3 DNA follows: TGTGCCAGCAGTTTTGCGGGGGTAGCCAAAAACATTCAGTACTTC. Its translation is CASSFAGVAKNIQYF.

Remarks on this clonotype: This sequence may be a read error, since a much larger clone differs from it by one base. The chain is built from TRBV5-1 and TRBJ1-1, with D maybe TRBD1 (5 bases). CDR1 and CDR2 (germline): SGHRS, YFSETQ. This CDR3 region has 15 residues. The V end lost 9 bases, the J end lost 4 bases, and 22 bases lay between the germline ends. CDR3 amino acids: CANRPGAPSSTEAFF. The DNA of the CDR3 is TGCGCCAACAGACCCGGGGCACCTTCGAGCACTGAAGCTTTCTTT.

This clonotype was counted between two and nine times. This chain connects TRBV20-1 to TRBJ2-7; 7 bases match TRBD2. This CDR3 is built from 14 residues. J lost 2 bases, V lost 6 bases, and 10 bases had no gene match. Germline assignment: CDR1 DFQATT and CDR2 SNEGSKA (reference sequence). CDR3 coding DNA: TGCAGTGCCCCCATCCGAGGGAGGGCCTACGAGCAGTACTTC. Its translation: CSAPIRGRAYEQYF.